These T cell receptor beta chains were read from a single sample in a study of neoadjuvant anti-PD-1 for oral cavity cancer. TCRdb's copy holds only in-frame clones and misses some; the assay was immunoSEQ multiplex PCR. The sample records around 14,000 clones, around 70% being singletons. The starting material was PBMCs, obtained before nivolumab (anti-PD-1) treatment. The receptors stem from a person between 35 and 79 years old with oral cavity squamous cell carcinoma. The CDR3 runs from the conserved cysteine through the conserved F or W. The D gene is left open where the match is weak. Part of the rows lack a size; the others show once, few, many or a class for expanded clones.

-	15	TRBD1	TRBV2	TRBJ1-1	CASRLQGVGNTEAFF	TGTGCCAGCAGACTACAGGGGGTAGGTAACACTGAAGCTTTCTTT
few	16	-	TRBV6-5	TRBJ2-2	CASSYRQPTYTGELFF	TGTGCCAGCAGTTACCGACAGCCCACCTACACCGGGGAGCTGTTTTTT
-	14	-	TRBV9	TRBJ1-1	CASSVAGWETEAFF	TGTGCCAGCAGCGTCGCAGGGTGGGAGACTGAAGCTTTCTTT
-	11	-	TRBV6-6	TRBJ1-2	CASMAGYGYTF	TGTGCCAGCATGGCAGGCTATGGCTACACCTTC
-	15	TRBD1	TRBV7-2	TRBJ2-7	CASSFQGARSGEQYF	TGTGCCAGCAGCTTCCAGGGGGCTCGGTCTGGAGAGCAGTACTTC
-	14	-	TRBV30	TRBJ1-5	CAWSAQGNNQPQHF	TGTGCCTGGAGTGCTCAGGGGAACAATCAGCCCCAGCATTTT
few	17	TRBD2	TRBV19	TRBJ2-2	CASSLMRLAADAGELFF	TGTGCCAGTAGCCTCATGAGACTAGCGGCCGACGCCGGGGAGCTGTTTTTT
-	16	TRBD2	TRBV5-4	TRBJ2-1	CASSLGSGRSYNEQFF	TGTGCCAGCAGCTTGGGGAGCGGGAGGAGCTACAATGAGCAGTTCTTC
-	12	-	TRBV4-1	TRBJ1-2	CASSQVQGVSTF	TGCGCCAGCAGCCAAGTTCAGGGTGTATCCACCTTC
-	17	TRBD1	TRBV19	TRBJ2-3	CASSIPRQGFKRNTQYF	TGTGCCAGTAGTATCCCTCGACAGGGCTTCAAGAGGAATACGCAGTATTTT
-	11	-	TRBV20-1	TRBJ2-2	CSARATGELFF	TGCAGTGCTAGAGCGACCGGGGAGCTGTTTTTT
-	14	-	TRBV7-9	TRBJ1-2	CASSPSGGNYGYTF	TGTGCCAGCAGCCCGTCCGGGGGTAACTATGGCTACACCTTC
-	17	-	TRBV6-4	TRBJ2-3	CASNPGTAGSGTDTQYF	TGTGCCAGCAATCCCGGGACGGCCGGATCGGGCACAGATACGCAGTATTTT
-	12	-	TRBV7-2	TRBJ2-7	CASSLVRRPQVF	TGTGCCAGCAGCTTAGTAAGGCGTCCACAGGTCTTC
-	14	-	TRBV28	TRBJ1-5	CASSLGGLHQPQHF	TGTGCCAGCAGTTTGGGAGGCCTTCATCAGCCCCAGCATTTT